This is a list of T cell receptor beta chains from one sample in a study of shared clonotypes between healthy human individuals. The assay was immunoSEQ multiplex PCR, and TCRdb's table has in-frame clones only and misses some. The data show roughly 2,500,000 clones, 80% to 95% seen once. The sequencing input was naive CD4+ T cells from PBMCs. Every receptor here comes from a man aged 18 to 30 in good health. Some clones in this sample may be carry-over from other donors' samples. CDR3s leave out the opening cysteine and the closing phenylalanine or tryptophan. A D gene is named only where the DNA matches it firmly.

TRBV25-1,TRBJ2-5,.,ASSQGHHQETQY
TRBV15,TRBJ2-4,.,ATRTPAKNIQY
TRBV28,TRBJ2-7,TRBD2,ASSSREGRAY
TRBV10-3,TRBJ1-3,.,ATTLVTGNTIY
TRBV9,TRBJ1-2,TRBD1,ASSVVGGIGYT
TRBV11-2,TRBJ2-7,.,ASSARTVGYAEQY
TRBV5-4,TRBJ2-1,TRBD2,ASSPGGGRADEQF
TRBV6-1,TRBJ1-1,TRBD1,ASSGRRGWGTEAF
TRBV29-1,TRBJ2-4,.,SVVGVGNIQY
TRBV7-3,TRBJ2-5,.,ASSFRRGETQY
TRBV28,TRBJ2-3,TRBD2,ASSPAGGGGSTDTQY
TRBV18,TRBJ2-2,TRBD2,ASSPQTSGNTGELF
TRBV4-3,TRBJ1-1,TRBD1,ASSQGGQGASNTEAF
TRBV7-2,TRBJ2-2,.,ASSQRERGQTGELF
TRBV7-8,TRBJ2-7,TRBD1,ASSLTTGYEQY
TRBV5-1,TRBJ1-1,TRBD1,ASSGTGMGNTEAF
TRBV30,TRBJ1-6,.,AWKEGTHSPLH
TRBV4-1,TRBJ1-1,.,ASSQGTRQPEAF
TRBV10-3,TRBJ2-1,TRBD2,AISRRTSDSSYNEQF
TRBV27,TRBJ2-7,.,ASSRGGSLFYEQY
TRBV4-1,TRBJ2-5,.,ASSQLEGETQY
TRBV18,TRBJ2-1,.,ASSPPGSRGARSGQF
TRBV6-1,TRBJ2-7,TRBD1,ASRGQASSYEQY
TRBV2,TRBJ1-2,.,ASSALQGATNYGYT
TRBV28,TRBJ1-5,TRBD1,ASNFLGQGLNQPQH
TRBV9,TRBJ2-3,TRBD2,ASGGLAGLDTQY
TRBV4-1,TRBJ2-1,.,ASSPGVLVVSYNEQF
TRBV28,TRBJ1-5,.,ASSLTGGGNQPQH
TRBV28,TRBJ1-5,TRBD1,ASSDEGQGARQPQH
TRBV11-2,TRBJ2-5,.,ASSLGRSETQY
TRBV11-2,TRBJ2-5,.,ASSPDPGARRGTQY
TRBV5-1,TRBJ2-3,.,ASSLGKGDTDTQY
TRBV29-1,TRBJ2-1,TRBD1,SVEAGTGVNEQF
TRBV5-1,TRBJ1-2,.,ASSRTGANYGYT
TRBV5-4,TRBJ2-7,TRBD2,ASSPAGASGRLSYEQY
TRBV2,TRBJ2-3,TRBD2,ASSERTSRTDTQY
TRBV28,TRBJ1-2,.,ASSPMDRNYGYT
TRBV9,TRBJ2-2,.,ASSVLGGNGELF
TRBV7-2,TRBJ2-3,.,ASSPFVARSTDTQY